This T cell receptor beta chain was documented in a study of healthy donors' naive CD4 and CD8 T cells. Study overall: All functional IMGT TCR alpha variants were covered by new primers. Whole-study results and caveats: Negatively charged CDR3s marked CD8+ lineage; positively charged CDR3s marked CD4+ lineage.

Starting from approximately 500 ng of total RNA, TCR libraries were made with linear amplification. From the reads, TCRdb called clonotypes with MiXCR, one entry per CDR3 protein. Here the sample spans 180,000 or so distinct CDR3 sequences, 65% to 75% being singletons. Germline values: CDR1 MNHNS, CDR2 SASEGT. The CDR3 contains 13 residues. V lost 4 bases and J 8 bases, leaving 12 bases between the germline ends. This clonotype was picked up a small number of times. Its antigen is unknown. Naive T cells were sorted: CD4+CD8-CD45RO-CD45RA+ for CD4+, CD8+CD4-CD45RA+CD27bright for CD8+. The origin of this receptor is a pool of human donors in good health; the sample pools cells from several healthy donors. Source material: naive CD4+ and CD8+ T cells sorted from blood, pooled from several donors. The chain combines TRBV6-1 with TRBJ2-1; maybe TRBD2 (7 bases). CDR3: CASSVQGRDEQFF. DNA of the CDR3: TGTGCCAGCAGTGTTCAGGGGAGGGATGAGCAGTTCTTC.